The 8 T cell receptor beta chains listed next were all sequenced from one sample in a study of cytomegalovirus exposure and HLA in healthy donors. The PCR contained 60 Vbeta and 13 Jbeta primers. Using immunoSEQ multiplex PCR, the repertoire was profiled, and TCRdb retains in-frame clones only, with some absent. The repertoire holds around 170,000 clones, with more than 80% as singletons. The sample comprised PBMCs. These receptors originate from a woman aged 45-65 years in good health and CMV-seropositive.

V gene TRBV6-1 combines with J gene TRBJ1-4; the match to TRBD1 covers 7 bases. This CDR3 is 18 amino acids long. The germline V gene has CDR1 MNHNS and CDR2 SASEGT. V dropped 0 bases and J dropped 2; count of bases not matched to a gene: 9. Here the CDR3 DNA reads TGTGCCAGCAGTGAAGCGCGTCACAGGGGATATACTAATGAAAAACTGTTTTTT. Its translation: CASSEARHRGYTNEKLFF.

The J gene is TRBJ1-1, the V gene TRBV4-3; 7 positions match TRBD1. Germline CDR1 LGHNA, CDR2 YSLEER. The CDR3 is 15 amino acids. The trim removed 4 bases at V and 8 bases at J, leaving 13 bases unmatched. The CDR3 loop is CASSLRQGSLAEAFF. In DNA, the CDR3 is TGCGCCAGCAGCCTTAGACAGGGTTCGTTGGCCGAAGCTTTCTTT.

V and J are TRBV28 and TRBJ2-3; 9 bases align to TRBD2. CDR3 length equals 15 residues. Germline values: CDR1 MDHEN, CDR2 SYDVKM. The J segment lost 2 bases and the V segment lost 2 bases, leaving 2 bases of the junction unmatched. The CDR3 nucleotides read TGTGCCAGCAGTTTAGCGGGGGGGCCCACAGATACGCAGTATTTT. This sequence encodes CASSLAGGPTDTQYF.

V is TRBV7-6 and J is TRBJ1-6; D perhaps matches TRBD1 (6 bases). This CDR3 region has 18 residues. Germline V CDR1 and CDR2: SGHVS, FNYEAQ. Trimming pared 4 bases from V and 7 bases from J, leaving 23 bases between. The CDR3 bases are TGTGCCAGCAGCTCTCAACCGCTCGGTCGGGACAACAATTCACCCCTCCACTTT. This codes for CASSSQPLGRDNNSPLHF.

The genes are TRBV28 and TRBJ1-2; D ambiguous. The CDR3 length is 12 residues. V gave up 3 bases and J gave up 11 bases, with 13 bases separating them. Per germline, CDR1 MDHEN and CDR2 SYDVKM. CDR3 DNA sequence: TGTGCCAGCAGTTTTTCTCTCCGCGGGTACACCTTC. This sequence encodes CASSFSLRGYTF.

V gene TRBV29-1 combines with J gene TRBJ1-2; TRBD1 might be the D (6 bases). The CDR3 covers 14 residues. Per germline, CDR1 SQVTM and CDR2 ANQGSEA. The V gene lost 0 bases and the J gene lost 0 bases, with 8 bases spanning the gap. The CDR3 loop reads CSVEETGSNYGYTF. In DNA form, the CDR3 reads TGCAGCGTTGAAGAAACAGGGTCTAACTATGGCTACACCTTC.

The chain uses TRBV5-6 and TRBJ2-2; the match to TRBD2 covers 9 bases. The germline CDR1 and CDR2 sequences are SGHDT and YYEEEE. The CDR3 spans 15 residues. V dropped 1 base and J dropped 6; count of bases not matched to a gene: 4. The CDR3 sequence: CASSLKAGGSGELFF. CDR3 in DNA: TGTGCCAGCAGCTTGAAGGCGGGGGGGTCCGGGGAGCTGTTTTTT.

The CDR3 is CASSLAGQNHFEKLFF. The CDR3 DNA reads as TGTGCCAGCTCACTCGCTGGACAGAACCATTTTGAAAAACTGTTTTTT. This chain links TRBV18 with TRBJ1-4, with D perhaps TRBD1 (6 bases). Germline lookup yields CDR1 KGHSH and CDR2 LQKENI. CDR3 length: 16 amino acids. Trimming removed 4 bases from V and 7 bases from J, with 19 bases in between.